This TCR beta chain was profiled in a study of blood T cell repertoires in COVID-19. Study-wide background: There were acute and convalescent COVID-19 samples, and they came from the United States, Italy and Spain. The analysed material was cDNA or gDNA that came from T cells, B-cell-depleted T cells, or PBMCs.

The V end lost 3 bases, the J end lost 4 bases, and 10 bases lay between the germline ends. Germline V gene sequence: CDR1 SGHTA, CDR2 FQGNSA. This CDR3 is 14 amino acids long. Original analysis: Nucleated cell number was recorded as an estimate derived from reference gene primer amplification. Profiled with immunoSEQ multiplex PCR; TCRdb holds only in-frame clones, not every one. That table gives V, J and clone size, and the DNA gave D and trimming. The sample records around 130,000 clones, around 88% being singletons. This chain joins TRBV7-2 and TRBJ2-1; D gene unclear. The source of this sequence is a woman in her 50s who had recovered from COVID-19. The sample comprised peripheral blood. CDR3 DNA: TGTGCCAGCAGCTTGGGTTGGGCTTACAATGAGCAGTTCTTC. Translated: CASSLGWAYNEQFF.